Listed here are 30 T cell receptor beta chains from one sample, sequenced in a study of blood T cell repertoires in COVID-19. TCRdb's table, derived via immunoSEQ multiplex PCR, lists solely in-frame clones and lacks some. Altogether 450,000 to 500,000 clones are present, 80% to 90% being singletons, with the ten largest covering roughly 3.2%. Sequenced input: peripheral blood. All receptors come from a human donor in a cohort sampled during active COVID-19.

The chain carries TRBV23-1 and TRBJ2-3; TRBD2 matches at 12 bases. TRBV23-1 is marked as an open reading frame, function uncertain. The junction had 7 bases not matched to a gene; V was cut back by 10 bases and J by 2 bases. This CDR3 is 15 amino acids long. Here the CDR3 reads CATSGLAGFTDTQYF. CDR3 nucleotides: TGCGCCACTTCGGGACTAGCGGGTTTCACAGATACGCAGTATTTT.

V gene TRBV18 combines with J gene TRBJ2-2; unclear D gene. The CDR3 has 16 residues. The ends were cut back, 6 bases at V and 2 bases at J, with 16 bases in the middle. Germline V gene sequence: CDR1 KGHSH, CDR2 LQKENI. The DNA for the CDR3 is TGTGCCAGCTCCGAAACGGCGGCAGTCAACACCGGGGAGCTGTTTTTT. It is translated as CASSETAAVNTGELFF. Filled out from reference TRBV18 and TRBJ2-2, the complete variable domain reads NAGVMQNPRHLVRRRGQEARLRCSPMKGHSHVYWYRQLPEEGLKFMVYLQKENIIDESGMPKERFSAEFPKEGPSILRIQQVVRGDSAAYFCASSETAAVNTGELFFGEGSRLTVL.

For the CDR3, the DNA is TGTGCCAGCCAAACTGGCGGCTACGAGCAGTACTTC. It codes for CASQTGGYEQYF. The chain links TRBV25-1 to TRBJ2-7; D gene uncertain. The CDR3 has 12 amino acids. Germline values: CDR1 MGHDK, CDR2 SYGVNS. V lost 8 bases and J lost 3, with 11 bases in between.

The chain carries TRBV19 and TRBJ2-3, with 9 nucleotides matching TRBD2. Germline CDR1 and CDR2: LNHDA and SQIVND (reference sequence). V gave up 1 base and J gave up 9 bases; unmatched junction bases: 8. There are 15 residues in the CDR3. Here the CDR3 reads CASSIVAGGPGTQYF. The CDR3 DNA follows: TGTGCCAGTAGTATAGTGGCGGGAGGGCCGGGAACGCAGTATTTT.

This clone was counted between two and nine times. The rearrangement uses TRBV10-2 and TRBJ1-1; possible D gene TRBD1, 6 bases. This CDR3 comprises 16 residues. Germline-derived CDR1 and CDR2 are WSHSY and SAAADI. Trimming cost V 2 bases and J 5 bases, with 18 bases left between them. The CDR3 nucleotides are TGCGCCAGCAGTGAGCCCCGACCGGACAGACGGACTGAAGCTTTCTTT. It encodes CASSEPRPDRRTEAFF.

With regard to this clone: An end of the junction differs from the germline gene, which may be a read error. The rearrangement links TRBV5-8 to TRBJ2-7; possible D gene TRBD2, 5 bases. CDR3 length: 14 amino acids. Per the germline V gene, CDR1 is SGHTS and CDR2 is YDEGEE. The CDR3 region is CASSSAGNPYGQYF. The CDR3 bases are TGTGCCAGCAGCTCCGCCGGGAATCCCTACGGGCAGTACTTC.

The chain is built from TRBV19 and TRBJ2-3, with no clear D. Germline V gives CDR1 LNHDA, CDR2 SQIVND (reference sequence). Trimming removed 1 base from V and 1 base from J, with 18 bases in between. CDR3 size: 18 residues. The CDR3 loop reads CASSIARGVGSGTDTQYF. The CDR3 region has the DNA TGTGCCAGTAGTATAGCTCGAGGAGTGGGTTCTGGCACAGATACGCAGTATTTT.

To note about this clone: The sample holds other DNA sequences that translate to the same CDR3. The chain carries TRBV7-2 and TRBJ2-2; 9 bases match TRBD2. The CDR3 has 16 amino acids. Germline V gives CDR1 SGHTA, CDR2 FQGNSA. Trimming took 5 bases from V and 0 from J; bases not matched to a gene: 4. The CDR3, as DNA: TGTGCCAGCAGCAAGACTAGCGGCGCGAACACCGGGGAGCTGTTTTTT. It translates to CASSKTSGANTGELFF.

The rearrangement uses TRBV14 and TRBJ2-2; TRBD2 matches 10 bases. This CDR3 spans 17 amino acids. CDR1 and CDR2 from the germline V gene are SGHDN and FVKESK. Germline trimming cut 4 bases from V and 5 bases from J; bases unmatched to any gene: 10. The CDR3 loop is CASSLKPGLAPTGELFF. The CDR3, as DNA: TGTGCCAGCAGCCTAAAACCGGGACTAGCGCCTACCGGGGAGCTGTTTTTT.

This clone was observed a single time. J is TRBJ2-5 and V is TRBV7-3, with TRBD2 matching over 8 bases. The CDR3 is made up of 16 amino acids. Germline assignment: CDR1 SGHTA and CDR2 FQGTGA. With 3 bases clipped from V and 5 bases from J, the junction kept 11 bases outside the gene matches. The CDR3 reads CASSFRPSGWRETQYF. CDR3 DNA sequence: TGTGCCAGCAGCTTTCGTCCTAGCGGGTGGAGGGAGACCCAGTACTTC.

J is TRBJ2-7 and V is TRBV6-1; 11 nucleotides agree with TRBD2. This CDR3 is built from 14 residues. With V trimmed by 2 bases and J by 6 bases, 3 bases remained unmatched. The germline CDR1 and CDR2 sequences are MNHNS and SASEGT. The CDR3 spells CASSELLAGGEQYF. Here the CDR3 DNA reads TGTGCCAGCAGTGAACTCCTAGCGGGAGGCGAGCAGTACTTC.

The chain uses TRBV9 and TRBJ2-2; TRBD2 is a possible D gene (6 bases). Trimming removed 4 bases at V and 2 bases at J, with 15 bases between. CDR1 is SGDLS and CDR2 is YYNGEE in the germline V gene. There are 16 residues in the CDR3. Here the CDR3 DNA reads TGTGCCAGCAGCCCCCCGGGGGTGGTCAACACCGGGGAGCTGTTTTTT. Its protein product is CASSPPGVVNTGELFF.

The CDR3 sequence is CAWSDFRQGGGHEQYF. CDR3 DNA sequence: TGTGCCTGGAGTGACTTTCGACAGGGTGGAGGACACGAGCAGTACTTC. The chain is built from TRBV30 and TRBJ2-7; 7 positions match TRBD1. The J segment lost 5 bases and the V segment lost 1 base, leaving 14 bases of the junction unmatched. Germline values: CDR1 GTSNPN, CDR2 SVGIG (reference sequence). The CDR3 consists of 16 residues.

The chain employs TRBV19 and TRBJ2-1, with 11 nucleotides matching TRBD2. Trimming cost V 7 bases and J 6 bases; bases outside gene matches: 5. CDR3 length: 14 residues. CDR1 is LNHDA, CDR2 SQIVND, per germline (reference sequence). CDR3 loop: CASKLAGARNEQFF. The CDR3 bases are TGTGCCAGTAAACTAGCGGGAGCCCGCAATGAGCAGTTCTTC.

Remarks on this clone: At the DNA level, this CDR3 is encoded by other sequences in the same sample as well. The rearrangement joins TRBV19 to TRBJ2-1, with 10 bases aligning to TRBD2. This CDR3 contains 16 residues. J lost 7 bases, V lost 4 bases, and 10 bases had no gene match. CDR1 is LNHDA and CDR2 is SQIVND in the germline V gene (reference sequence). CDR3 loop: CASSSPRLAGLNEQFF. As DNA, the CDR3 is TGTGCCAGTAGTAGCCCCAGACTAGCGGGCCTGAATGAGCAGTTCTTC.

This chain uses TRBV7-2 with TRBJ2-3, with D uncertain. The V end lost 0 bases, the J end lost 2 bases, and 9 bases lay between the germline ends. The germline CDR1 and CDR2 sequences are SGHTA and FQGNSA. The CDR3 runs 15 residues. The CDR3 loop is CASSLAATFTDTQYF. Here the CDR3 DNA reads TGTGCCAGCAGCTTAGCAGCCACGTTCACAGATACGCAGTATTTT.

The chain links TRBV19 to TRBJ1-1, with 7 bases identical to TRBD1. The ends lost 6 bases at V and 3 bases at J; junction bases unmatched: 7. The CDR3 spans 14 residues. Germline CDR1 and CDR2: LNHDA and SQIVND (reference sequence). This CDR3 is CASSAQGEYTEAFF. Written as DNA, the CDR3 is TGTGCCAGTAGCGCCCAGGGGGAATACACTGAAGCTTTCTTT. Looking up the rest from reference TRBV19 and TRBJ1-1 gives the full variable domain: DGGITQSPKYLFRKEGQNVTLSCEQNLNHDAMYWYRQDPGQGLRLIYYSQIVNDFQKGDIAEGYSVSREKKESFPLTVTSAQKNPTAFYLCASSAQGEYTEAFFGQGTRLTVV.

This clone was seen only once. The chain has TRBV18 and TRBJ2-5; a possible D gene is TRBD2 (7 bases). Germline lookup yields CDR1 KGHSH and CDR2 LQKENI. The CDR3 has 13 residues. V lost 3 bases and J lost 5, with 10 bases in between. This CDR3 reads CASSPGGLETQYF. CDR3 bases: TGTGCCAGCTCACCGGGGGGGCTGGAGACCCAGTACTTC.

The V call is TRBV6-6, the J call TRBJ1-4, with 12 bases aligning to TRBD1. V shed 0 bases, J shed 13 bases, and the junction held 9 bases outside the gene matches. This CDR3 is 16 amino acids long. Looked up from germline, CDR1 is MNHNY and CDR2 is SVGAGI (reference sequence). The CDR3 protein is CASSYSEGQGATGLFF. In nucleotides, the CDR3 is TGTGCCAGCAGTTACTCGGAGGGACAGGGGGCCACTGGACTGTTTTTT.

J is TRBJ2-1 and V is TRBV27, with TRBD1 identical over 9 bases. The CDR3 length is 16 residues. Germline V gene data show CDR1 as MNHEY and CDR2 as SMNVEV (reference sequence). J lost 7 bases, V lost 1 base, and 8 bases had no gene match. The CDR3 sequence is CASSLLLGQGRNEQFF. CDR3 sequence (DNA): TGTGCCAGCAGTTTATTATTGGGACAGGGAAGGAATGAGCAGTTCTTC.

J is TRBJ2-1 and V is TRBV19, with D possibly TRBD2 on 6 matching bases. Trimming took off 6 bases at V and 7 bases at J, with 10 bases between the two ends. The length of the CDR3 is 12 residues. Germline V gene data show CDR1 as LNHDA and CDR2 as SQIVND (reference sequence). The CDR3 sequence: CASRGGGNEQFF. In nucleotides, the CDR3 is TGTGCCAGTAGGGGAGGAGGGAATGAGCAGTTCTTC.

The CDR3 bases are TGTGCCAGCAGCCCTCAGGGGAGTGGAGAGACCCAGTACTTC. Translated: CASSPQGSGETQYF. The chain combines TRBV7-3 with TRBJ2-5, with D perhaps matching TRBD1 (6 bases). The CDR3 sequence is 14 residues long. In germline, CDR1 is SGHTA, CDR2 FQGTGA. V shed 5 bases and J shed 4 bases, with 14 bases lying between them.

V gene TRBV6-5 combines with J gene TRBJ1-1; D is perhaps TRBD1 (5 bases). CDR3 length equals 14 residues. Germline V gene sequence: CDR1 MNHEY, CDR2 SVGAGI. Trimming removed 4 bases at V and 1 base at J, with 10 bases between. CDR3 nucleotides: TGTGCCAGCAGTTCCGGGGGGGGGAACACTGAAGCTTTCTTT. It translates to CASSSGGGNTEAFF.

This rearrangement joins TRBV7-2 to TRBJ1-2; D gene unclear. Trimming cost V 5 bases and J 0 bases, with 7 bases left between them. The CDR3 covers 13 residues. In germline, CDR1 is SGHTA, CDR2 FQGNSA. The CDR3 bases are TGTGCCAGCAGCCCCTCCTCTAACTATGGCTACACCTTC. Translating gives CASSPSSNYGYTF. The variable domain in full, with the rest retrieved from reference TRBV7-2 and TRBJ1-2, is GAGVSQSPSNKVTEKGKDVELRCDPISGHTALYWYRQSLGQGLEFLIYFQGNSAPDKSGLPSDRFSAERTGGSVSTLTIQRTQQEDSAVYLCASSPSSNYGYTFGSGTRLTVV.

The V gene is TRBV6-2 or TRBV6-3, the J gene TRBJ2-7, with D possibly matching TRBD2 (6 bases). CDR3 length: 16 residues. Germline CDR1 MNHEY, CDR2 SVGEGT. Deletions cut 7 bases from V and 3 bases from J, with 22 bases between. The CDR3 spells CASTPSGAGRDYEQYF. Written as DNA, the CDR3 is TGTGCCAGCACCCCCTCGGGAGCGGGCAGGGACTACGAGCAGTACTTC.

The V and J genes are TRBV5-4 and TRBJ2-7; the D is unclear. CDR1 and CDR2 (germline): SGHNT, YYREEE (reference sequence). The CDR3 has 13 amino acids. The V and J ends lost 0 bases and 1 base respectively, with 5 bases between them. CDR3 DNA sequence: TGTGCCAGCAGCTTGGGGCGGTCCTACGAGCAGTACTTC. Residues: CASSLGRSYEQYF.

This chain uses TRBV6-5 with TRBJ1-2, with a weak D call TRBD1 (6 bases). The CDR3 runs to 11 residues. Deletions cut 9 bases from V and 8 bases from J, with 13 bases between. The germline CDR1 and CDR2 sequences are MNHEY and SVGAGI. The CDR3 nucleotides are TGTGCCAGACAAGCAGGGGACGGCTACACCTTC. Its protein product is CARQAGDGYTF.

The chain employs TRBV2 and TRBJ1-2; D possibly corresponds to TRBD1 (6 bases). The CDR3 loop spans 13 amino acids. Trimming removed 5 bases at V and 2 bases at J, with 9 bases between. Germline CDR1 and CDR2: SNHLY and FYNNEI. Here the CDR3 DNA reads TGTGCCAGCAGTCAGGGGAAGAACTATGGCTACACCTTC. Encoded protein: CASSQGKNYGYTF.

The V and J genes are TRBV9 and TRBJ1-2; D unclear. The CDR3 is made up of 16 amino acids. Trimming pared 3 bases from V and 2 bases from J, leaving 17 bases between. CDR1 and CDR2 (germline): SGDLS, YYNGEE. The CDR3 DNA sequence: TGTGCCAGCAGCGCGAACCTTGGGCAGATCAACTATGGCTACACCTTC. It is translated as CASSANLGQINYGYTF.

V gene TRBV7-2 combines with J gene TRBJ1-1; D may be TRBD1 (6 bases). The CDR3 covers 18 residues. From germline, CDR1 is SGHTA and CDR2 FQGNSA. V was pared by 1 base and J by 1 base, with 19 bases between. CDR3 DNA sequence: TGTGCCAGCAGCTTAGAATACCTCGGGGCGACAGGGAACACTGAAGCTTTCTTT. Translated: CASSLEYLGATGNTEAFF.